A single sample is the source of the 29 T cell receptor beta chains below, sequenced in a study of T-cell reconstitution after alpha-beta-depleted transplantation in children. The TCRbeta library was prepared with unique molecular identifiers. One entry per CDR3 protein results from TCRdb running MiXCR on the PCR reads. The repertoire holds some 450,000 distinct CDR3 sequences, roughly two fifths seen once, with under 35% in the top ten. Specimen: PBMCs, collected before TCRalphabeta/CD19-depleted stem cell transplant. These receptors were collected from a girl between 2 and 10 years old with aplastic anemia, due to receive a stem cell transplant.

This clonotype has a handful of counts. The CDR3 nucleotides read TGTGCCAGCAGTTACGGTCTAGCCCGGATGGAGCAGTTCTTC. Its translation is CASSYGLARMEQFF. J is TRBJ2-1 and V is TRBV6-5, with D possibly being TRBD2 (5 bases). Per the germline V gene, CDR1 is MNHEY and CDR2 is SVGAGI. CDR3 length: 14 amino acids. Trimming removed 2 bases at V and 10 bases at J, with 15 bases between.

This clonotype was observed a few times. The rearrangement joins TRBV24-1 to TRBJ2-2, with TRBD1 matching 9 bases. V gave up 7 bases and J gave up 7 bases; unmatched junction bases: 9. This CDR3 comprises 15 residues. Per germline, CDR1 KGHDR and CDR2 SFDVKD. The CDR3: CATRAGTGLGGELFF. As DNA, the CDR3 is TGTGCCACCAGAGCCGGGACAGGGCTCGGCGGGGAGCTGTTTTTT.

The chain combines TRBV6-1 with TRBJ1-1; weak D call: TRBD1 (5 bases). Germline V lookup: CDR1 MNHNS, CDR2 SASEGT. Deletions cut 5 bases from V and 4 bases from J, with 14 bases between. This CDR3 region has 14 residues. CDR3 residues: CASSRAPGGTEAFF. The CDR3 nucleotides read TGTGCCAGCAGTAGAGCACCGGGGGGCACTGAAGCTTTCTTT.

This sequence joins TRBV11-2 and TRBJ2-4; the D gene could be TRBD1 or TRBD2 (5 bases each). The V end lost 4 bases, the J end lost 5 bases, and 15 bases lay between the germline ends. Germline CDR1 reads SGHAT; CDR2 reads FQNNGV. The CDR3 totals 15 residues. The CDR3 loop is CASSSRGRGENIQYF. CDR3 bases: TGTGCCAGCAGCTCCCGAGGAAGAGGGGAAAACATTCAGTACTTC.

This clonotype has just a few counts. This chain links TRBV9 with TRBJ2-4; the match to TRBD1 covers 7 bases. V lost 5 bases and J lost 2; bases outside the gene matches: 7. This CDR3 comprises 15 residues. Germline lookup yields CDR1 SGDLS and CDR2 YYNGEE. CDR3 amino acids: CASSLTGDTKNIQYF. CDR3 nucleotides: TGTGCCAGCAGTCTCACAGGGGATACCAAAAACATTCAGTACTTC.

The rearrangement joins TRBV20-1 to TRBJ2-7; tentatively, D is TRBD2 (6 bases). CDR1 DFQATT and CDR2 SNEGSKA come from the germline V gene (reference sequence). V lost 3 bases and J 6 bases, leaving 18 bases between the germline ends. This CDR3 has 14 residues. CDR3 nucleotides: TGCAGTGCTAGGCTAACCTCTAGCGAGGGCGAGCAGTACTTC. This gives the protein CSARLTSSEGEQYF.

The chain links TRBV12-3 or TRBV12-4 to TRBJ2-1; 10 nucleotides line up with TRBD2. This CDR3 has 17 amino acids. V gave up 1 base and J gave up 7 bases; unmatched junction bases: 10. The CDR3 reads CASSLGVAGGPGNEQFF. In DNA, the CDR3 is TGTGCCAGCAGTTTAGGGGTAGCGGGAGGTCCGGGGAATGAGCAGTTCTTC.

J is TRBJ2-3 and V is TRBV6-5; a possible D gene is TRBD2 (5 bases). In germline, CDR1 is MNHEY, CDR2 SVGAGI. The CDR3 extends over 15 amino acids. The V end was cut by 4 bases, the J end by 0 bases, with 11 bases between. The chain's CDR3 is CASSSSGSSTDTQYF. The CDR3 DNA is TGTGCCAGCAGTTCCAGCGGATCTAGCACAGATACGCAGTATTTT.

J is TRBJ1-1 and V is TRBV12-3 or TRBV12-4; D gene ambiguous. The germline V and J ends were trimmed by 3 bases and 5 bases, with 10 bases remaining between them. The CDR3 covers 13 residues. The chain's CDR3 is CASSFHLETEAFF. Written as DNA, the CDR3 is TGTGCCAGCAGTTTCCACTTGGAAACTGAAGCTTTCTTT.

Here the CDR3 reads CSAGDSYGYTF. As DNA, the CDR3 is TGCAGCGCCGGGGACAGCTATGGCTACACCTTC. The chain links TRBV29-1 to TRBJ1-2; TRBD1 agrees at 7 bases. In germline, CDR1 is SQVTM, CDR2 ANQGSEA. V lost 7 bases, J lost 4 bases, and 3 bases stayed unmatched. This CDR3 has 11 amino acids.

The rearrangement links TRBV3-1 to TRBJ2-3, with 14 nucleotides matching TRBD2. This CDR3 spans 16 amino acids. CDR1 LGHDT and CDR2 YNNKEL come from the germline V gene (reference sequence). V trimming: 5 bases; J trimming: 8 bases; junction bases outside the gene matches: 9. This CDR3 is CASSSRTSGGTTTQYF. The DNA for the CDR3 is TGTGCCAGCAGCTCCCGGACTAGCGGGGGGACGACTACGCAGTATTTT.

The rearrangement joins TRBV20-1 to TRBJ2-5, with TRBD2 matching 9 bases. CDR1 is DFQATT and CDR2 is SNEGSKA in the germline V gene (reference sequence). This CDR3 spans 14 amino acids. After removal of 6 bases from V and 1 base from J, the junction contained 6 bases not matched to a gene. The CDR3 spells CSARDSGSQETQYF. The CDR3 DNA sequence: TGCAGTGCCCGTGATAGCGGGAGCCAAGAGACCCAGTACTTC.

This clonotype was detected ten times or more. The rearrangement joins TRBV20-1 to TRBJ2-7; TRBD2 matches at 8 bases. The CDR3 contains 17 residues. CDR1 is DFQATT and CDR2 is SNEGSKA in the germline V gene (reference sequence). V lost 2 bases, J lost 4 bases, and 16 bases stayed unmatched. In DNA, the CDR3 is TGCAGTGCTAGACCTTTCGTTGCCGCGGGAGGTGGTTACGAGCAGTACTTC. It yields the protein CSARPFVAAGGGYEQYF.

With respect to this clonotype: Mismatch with germline at one junction end may stem from a read error. The J gene is TRBJ2-1, the V gene TRBV7-7; TRBD2 agrees at 9 bases. The germline V gene has CDR1 SSHAT and CDR2 FNYEAQ (reference sequence). The CDR3 is made up of 15 amino acids. CDR3 protein: CASSLGLAGMSEQFF. The CDR3 coding sequence is TGTGCTAGCAGCTTAGGGCTAGCGGGAATGAGTGAGCAGTTCTTC.

The chain is built from TRBV20-1 and TRBJ1-1, with D possibly being TRBD1 (5 bases). This CDR3 contains 13 residues. Germline CDR1 DFQATT, CDR2 SNEGSKA (reference sequence). V lost 0 bases, J lost 11 bases, and 16 bases lay in between. The chain's CDR3 is CSARDEGRPLAFF. Here the CDR3 DNA reads TGCAGTGCTAGAGACGAGGGACGGCCCTTGGCTTTCTTT.

The chain links TRBV7-9 to TRBJ2-3, with D possibly being TRBD1 or TRBD2 (6 bases each). V lost 5 bases and J 4 bases, leaving 16 bases between the germline ends. The length of the CDR3 is 15 residues. Germline CDR1 reads SEHNR; CDR2 reads FQNEAQ (reference sequence). The CDR3 sequence: CASSPRGGPADTQYF. In nucleotides, the CDR3 is TGTGCCAGCAGCCCTCGTGGGGGGCCCGCAGATACGCAGTATTTT.

The sample holds one count of this clonotype. V gene TRBV5-1 combines with J gene TRBJ2-1, with 7 bases matching TRBD1. This CDR3 has 14 amino acids. V was pared by 4 bases and J by 8 bases, with 9 bases of the junction left unmatched. CDR1 is SGHRS and CDR2 is YFSETQ in the germline V gene. DNA for the CDR3: TGCGCCAGCAGCGTGGGACAGACCAGCGATGAGCAGTTCTTC. Its translation is CASSVGQTSDEQFF.

The rearrangement joins TRBV20-1 to TRBJ2-5; a weak D match, TRBD2 (7 bases). The germline CDR1 and CDR2 sequences are DFQATT and SNEGSKA (reference sequence). Trimming pared 0 bases from V and 4 bases from J, leaving 21 bases between. The CDR3 spans 17 residues. DNA of the CDR3: TGCAGTGCTAGAGATTGGGGGGGCAGGGGAGGGAGAGAGACCCAGTACTTC. This sequence encodes CSARDWGGRGGRETQYF.

This clonotype was counted only a few times. This CDR3 is CSAGGGSEQYF. As DNA, the CDR3 is TGCAGTGCTGGGGGGGGATCCGAGCAGTACTTC. The chain has TRBV20-1 and TRBJ2-7; 7 bases map to TRBD2. V was pared by 5 bases and J by 6 bases, with 4 bases of the junction left unmatched. In germline, CDR1 is DFQATT, CDR2 SNEGSKA (reference sequence). The CDR3 is 11 residues long.

This clonotype was detected only a few times. The chain is built from TRBV15 and TRBJ2-3; TRBD2 matches 8 bases. V gave up 0 bases and J gave up 6 bases; unmatched junction bases: 8. This CDR3 region has 16 residues. Germline CDR1 and CDR2: LNHNV and YYDKDF (reference sequence). This chain's CDR3 is CATSRDAAGGADTQYF. CDR3 DNA: TGTGCCACCAGCAGAGATGCGGCGGGAGGAGCGGATACGCAGTATTTT.

This chain joins TRBV20-1 and TRBJ1-2; D remains ambiguous. Between the trimmed V and J ends, which lost 7 bases and 8 bases, there was a span of 17 bases. This CDR3 has 12 amino acids. CDR1 and CDR2 (germline): DFQATT, SNEGSKA (reference sequence). The CDR3 DNA sequence: TGCAGTGAAGGAAGGGTGGAATACGGCTACACCTTC. Translated, it gives CSEGRVEYGYTF.

The J gene is TRBJ2-1, the V gene TRBV6-5; tentative D call: TRBD2 (5 bases). Trimming took 3 bases from V and 4 from J, leaving 13 bases between them. The germline V gene has CDR1 MNHEY and CDR2 SVGAGI. This CDR3 spans 15 amino acids. CDR3 loop: CASSYKVDFYNEQFF. DNA for the CDR3: TGTGCCAGCAGTTATAAAGTGGACTTTTACAATGAGCAGTTCTTC.

By proportion, this clonotype is medium-sized. The chain recombines TRBV12-3 or TRBV12-4 with TRBJ2-7; D might be TRBD2 (6 bases). The CDR3 is 12 amino acids. V was trimmed by 2 bases and J by 7 bases, leaving 9 bases between them. The chain's CDR3 is CASSLTGVEQYF. For the CDR3, the DNA is TGTGCCAGCAGTTTAACGGGGGTTGAGCAGTACTTC.

The rearrangement links TRBV20-1 to TRBJ2-3; TRBD2 aligns across 12 bases. Germline V lookup: CDR1 DFQATT, CDR2 SNEGSKA (reference sequence). CDR3 length: 17 residues. J lost 4 bases, V lost 6 bases, and 14 bases had no gene match. The CDR3 DNA is TGCAGTGCGCCTCCTCCCTCTAGCGGGAGGGGCGCAGATACGCAGTATTTT. Amino acids: CSAPPPSSGRGADTQYF.

V gene TRBV7-2 combines with J gene TRBJ2-5, with D possibly called TRBD1 or TRBD2 (5 bases each). Germline V lookup: CDR1 SGHTA, CDR2 FQGNSA. The CDR3 runs to 15 residues. Trimming cost V 7 bases and J 4 bases, with 19 bases left between them. CDR3 amino acids: CASNQGTPGPETQYF. The CDR3 coding sequence is TGTGCCAGCAACCAAGGGACGCCCGGCCCAGAGACCCAGTACTTC.

V usage is TRBV27 and J usage is TRBJ1-1; 9 nucleotides align to TRBD1. The CDR3 runs 14 residues. J gave up 11 bases and V 8 bases, and 15 bases lay outside the gene matches. Per the germline V gene, CDR1 is MNHEY and CDR2 is SMNVEV (reference sequence). DNA for the CDR3: TGTGCCAGCCTAACCTTACAGGGGGCGGGAGGTGCTTTCTTT. This gives the protein CASLTLQGAGGAFF.

The rearrangement uses TRBV5-1 and TRBJ2-7; the match to TRBD1 covers 8 bases. The V segment lost 4 bases and the J segment 7 bases; nucleotides outside the gene matches: 7. The CDR3 totals 13 residues. The V gene's germline CDR1 is SGHRS and CDR2 YFSETQ. CDR3 loop: CASSDDRGWEQYF. Here the CDR3 DNA reads TGCGCCAGCAGCGACGACAGGGGTTGGGAGCAGTACTTC.

This clonotype was seen only a few times. The rearrangement links TRBV6-1 to TRBJ1-4; 7 bases fit TRBD1. Germline V CDR1 and CDR2: MNHNS, SASEGT. The J segment lost 0 bases and the V segment lost 1 base, leaving 2 bases of the junction unmatched. The CDR3 is made up of 16 amino acids. DNA for the CDR3: TGTGCCAGCAGTGAAGTAACAGGGGCAACTAATGAAAAACTGTTTTTT. This gives the protein CASSEVTGATNEKLFF.

This rearrangement joins TRBV30 to TRBJ1-6; tentatively, D is TRBD1 (6 bases). The germline V gene has CDR1 GTSNPN and CDR2 SVGIG (reference sequence). The CDR3 covers 14 residues. The V gene lost 0 bases and the J gene lost 8 bases, with 11 bases spanning the gap. CDR3 bases: TGTGCCTGGAGTGTAGCCAGGGGAGATTCACCCCTCCACTTT. It translates to CAWSVARGDSPLHF.